This T cell receptor beta chain comes out of a study of blood T cell repertoires in COVID-19. The CDR3 has 14 amino acids. V was pared by 4 bases and J by 0 bases, with 0 bases of the junction left unmatched. CDR1 and CDR2 (germline): SGDLS, YYNGEE. Here immunoSEQ multiplex PCR was the method, and the copy in TCRdb shows in-frame clones only, minus some. Of some 69,000 clones listed, about 88% are singletons. Sequenced sample: peripheral blood. The source of this sequence is a man aged 55 to 70 with acute or convalescent COVID-19. The V call is TRBV9, the J call TRBJ2-1, with TRBD2 matching over 8 bases. For the CDR3, the DNA is TGTGCCAGCAGCCGGGGGGGCTCCTACAATGAGCAGTTCTTC. Translating gives CASSRGGSYNEQFF.